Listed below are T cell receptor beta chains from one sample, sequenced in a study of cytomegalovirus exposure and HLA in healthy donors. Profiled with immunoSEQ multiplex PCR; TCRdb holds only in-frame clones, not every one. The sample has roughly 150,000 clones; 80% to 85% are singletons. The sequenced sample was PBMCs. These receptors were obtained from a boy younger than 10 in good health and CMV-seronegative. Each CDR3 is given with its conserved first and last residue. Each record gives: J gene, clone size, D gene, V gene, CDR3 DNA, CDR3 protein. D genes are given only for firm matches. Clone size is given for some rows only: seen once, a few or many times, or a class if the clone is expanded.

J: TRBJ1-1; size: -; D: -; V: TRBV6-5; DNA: TGTGCCAGCAGTAGAGATAACACTGAAGCTTTCTTT; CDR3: CASSRDNTEAFF
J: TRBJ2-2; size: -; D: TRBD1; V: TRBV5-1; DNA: TGCGCCAGCAGCTCCGGGACAGGGTTTTTTGCCGGGGAGCTGTTTTTT; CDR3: CASSSGTGFFAGELFF
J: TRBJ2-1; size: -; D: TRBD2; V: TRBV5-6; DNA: TGTGCCAGCAGCTTGGTGGTACTAGCGGGACCCCGTGAGCAGTTCTTC; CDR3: CASSLVVLAGPREQFF
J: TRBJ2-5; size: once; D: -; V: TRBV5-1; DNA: TGCGCCAGCAGCTTGGGGCAGGGCAGCTTGAAAGAGACCCAGTACTTC; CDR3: CASSLGQGSLKETQYF
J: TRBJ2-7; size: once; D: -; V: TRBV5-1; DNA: -; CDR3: CASSPLFWRSPNPYEQYF
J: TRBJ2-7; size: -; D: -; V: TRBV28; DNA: TGTGCCAGCACCTCTGGGGCAGGGCTGGGCGAGCAGTACTTC; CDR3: CASTSGAGLGEQYF
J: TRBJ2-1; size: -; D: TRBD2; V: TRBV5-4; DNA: TGTGCCAGCAGCTTGAGGCGGGGGGGTTATAATGAGCAGTTCTTC; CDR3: CASSLRRGGYNEQFF
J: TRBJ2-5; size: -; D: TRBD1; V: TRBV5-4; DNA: TGTGCCAGCAGCAACGGACAGGGGAGAGAGACCCAGTACTTC; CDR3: CASSNGQGRETQYF
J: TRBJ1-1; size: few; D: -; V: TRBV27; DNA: TGTGCCAGCAGTTTATCGCGACGGGGGAACACTGAAGCTTTCTTT; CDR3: CASSLSRRGNTEAFF
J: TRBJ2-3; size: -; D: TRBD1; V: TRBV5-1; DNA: TGCGCCAGCAGCTTGCGCAGGGGGAGCACAGATACGCAGTATTTT; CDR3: CASSLRRGSTDTQYF
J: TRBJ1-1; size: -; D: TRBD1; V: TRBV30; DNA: TGTGCCTGGAGTGTGACAGGGATCAGAGCTTTCTTT; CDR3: CAWSVTGIRAFF
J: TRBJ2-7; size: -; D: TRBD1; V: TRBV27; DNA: TGTGCCAGCAGTTTACAGGGGGCTGCCAACGAGCAGTACTTC; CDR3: CASSLQGAANEQYF
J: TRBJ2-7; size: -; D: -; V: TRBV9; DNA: TGTGCCAGCAGCGTCACAACCTACGAGCAGTACTTC; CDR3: CASSVTTYEQYF
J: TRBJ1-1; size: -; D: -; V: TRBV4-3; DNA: TGCGCCAGCAGCCAAGGGACAGCCAACACTGAAGCTTTCTTT; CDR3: CASSQGTANTEAFF
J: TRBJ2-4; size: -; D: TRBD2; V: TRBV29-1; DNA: TGCAGCGTTGCCCGGGGGGGCAAAAACATTCAGTACTTC; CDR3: CSVARGGKNIQYF
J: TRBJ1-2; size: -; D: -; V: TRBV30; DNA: TGTGCCTGGAGTCGCCGCCAGGCAAACTATGGCTACACCTTC; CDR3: CAWSRRQANYGYTF
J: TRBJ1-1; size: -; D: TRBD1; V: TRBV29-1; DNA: TGCAGCGTGCGGCGGACAGGGGGCGTAATGAACACTGAAGCTTTCTTT; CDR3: CSVRRTGGVMNTEAFF
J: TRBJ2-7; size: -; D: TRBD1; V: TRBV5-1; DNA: TGCGCCAGCAGCTTGGCAGGACAGGCCACCTACGAGCAGTACTTC; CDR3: CASSLAGQATYEQYF
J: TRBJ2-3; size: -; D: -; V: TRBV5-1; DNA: TGCGCCAGCAGCTTGCTGTCCCCTAGCACAGATACGCAGTATTTT; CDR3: CASSLLSPSTDTQYF
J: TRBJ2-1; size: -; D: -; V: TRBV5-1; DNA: TGCGCCAGCAGCTTGGAAGGGGCAGGGGAGCAGTTCTTC; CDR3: CASSLEGAGEQFF
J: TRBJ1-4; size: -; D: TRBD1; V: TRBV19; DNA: TGTGCCAGTAGAAGGACAGGAATTAATGAAAAACTGTTTTTT; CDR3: CASRRTGINEKLFF
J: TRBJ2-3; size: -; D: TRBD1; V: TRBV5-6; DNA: TGCGCCAGCAGCCCGACAGGGTTGAGAGATACGCAGTATTTT; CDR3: CASSPTGLRDTQYF
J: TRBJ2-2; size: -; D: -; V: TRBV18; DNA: TGTGCCAGCTCACCTAGGCAGGGTGACACCGGGGAGCTGTTTTTT; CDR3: CASSPRQGDTGELFF
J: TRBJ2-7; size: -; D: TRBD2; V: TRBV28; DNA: TGTGCCAGCAGTTTATGGGTGTACGGGAGGGCCCACGAGCAGTACTTC; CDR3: CASSLWVYGRAHEQYF
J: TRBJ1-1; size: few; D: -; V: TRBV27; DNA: TGTGCCAGCAGTTTAGTCGCTAAAAACACTGAAGCTTTCTTT; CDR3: CASSLVAKNTEAFF
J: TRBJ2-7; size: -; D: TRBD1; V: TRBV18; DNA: TGTGCCAGCTCATCAGGACAGGGGGCTCCTTACTACGAGCAGTACTTC; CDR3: CASSSGQGAPYYEQYF
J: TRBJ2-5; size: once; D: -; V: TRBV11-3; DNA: TGTGCCAGCAGCCGAGGGAACCAAGAGACCCAGTACTTC; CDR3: CASSRGNQETQYF
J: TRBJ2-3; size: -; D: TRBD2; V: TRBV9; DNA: TGTGCCAGCAGCGCCCTTCAGGGGGGGACTAGCGGAGCCCGCACAGATACGCAGTATTTT; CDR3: CASSALQGGTSGARTDTQYF
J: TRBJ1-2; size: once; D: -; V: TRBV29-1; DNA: TGCAGCGTTGAAGATGGGCCGAGGGCGCGAGGTGTATGGGTCAACTATGGCTACACCTTC; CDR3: CSVEDGPRARGVWVNYGYTF
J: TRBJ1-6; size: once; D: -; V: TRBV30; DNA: TGTGCCTGGACGGCCACGGGGGATTCACCCCTCCACTTT; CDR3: CAWTATGDSPLHF
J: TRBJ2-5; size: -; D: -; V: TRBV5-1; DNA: TGCGCCAGCAGCTTGGTGTACAGAATAGAGACCCAGTACTTC; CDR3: CASSLVYRIETQYF
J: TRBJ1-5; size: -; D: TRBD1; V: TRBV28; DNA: TGTGCCAGCAGTTCAATCGCCGGGACAGGGGCCCTCATTGATCAGCCCCAGCATTTT; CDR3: CASSSIAGTGALIDQPQHF
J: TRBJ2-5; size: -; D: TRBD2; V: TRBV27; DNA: TGTGCCAGCAGTTTGGCTAGCGGGAGGGAGCAGTACTTC; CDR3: CASSLASGREQYF
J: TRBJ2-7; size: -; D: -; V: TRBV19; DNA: TGTGCCAGTAGTATTACGGAGTACTCCTACGAGCAGTACTTC; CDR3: CASSITEYSYEQYF
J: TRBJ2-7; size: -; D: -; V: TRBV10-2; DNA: TGCGCCAGCAGGGACAGCGCCCAAGTCTACGAGCAGTACTTC; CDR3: CASRDSAQVYEQYF
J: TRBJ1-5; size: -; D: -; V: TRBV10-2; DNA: TGCGCCAGCAAATCGAGGCTCTATAGCAATCAGCCCCAGCATTTT; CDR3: CASKSRLYSNQPQHF
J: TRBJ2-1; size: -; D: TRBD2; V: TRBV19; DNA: TGTGCCAGTAGTATACCGGGACTAGCGGCATACAATGAGCAGTTCTTC; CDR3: CASSIPGLAAYNEQFF
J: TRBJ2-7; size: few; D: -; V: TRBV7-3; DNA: TGTGCCAGCAGCTTAAGTGGTCCAGGGTTTGGGGCCTACGAGCAGTACTTC; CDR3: CASSLSGPGFGAYEQYF
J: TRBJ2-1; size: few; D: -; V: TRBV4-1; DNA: TGCGCCAGCAGCCAAGAACACAACAATGAGCAGTTCTTC; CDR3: CASSQEHNNEQFF
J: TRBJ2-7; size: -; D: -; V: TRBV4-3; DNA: TGCGCCAGCAGCCAAGTTTTAAAGCGAGAGCAGTACTTC; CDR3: CASSQVLKREQYF
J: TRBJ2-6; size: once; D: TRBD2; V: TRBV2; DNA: TGTGCCAGCAGTGAAGGTTGGCAGCGGGGACTCTCTGGGGCCAACGTCCTGACTTTC; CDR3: CASSEGWQRGLSGANVLTF
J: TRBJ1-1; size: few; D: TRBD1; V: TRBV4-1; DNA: TGCGCCAGCAGCCAAGCGTCGGAACAGGGGGACACTGAAGCTTTCTTT; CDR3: CASSQASEQGDTEAFF
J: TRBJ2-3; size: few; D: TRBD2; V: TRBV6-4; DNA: TGTGCCAGCAGTGACACTAGCGGGGGGGCCGATACGCAGTATTTT; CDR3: CASSDTSGGADTQYF
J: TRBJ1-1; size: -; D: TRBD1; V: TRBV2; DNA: TGTGCCAGCAGGGGGGACAGGGGGAACACTGAAGCTTTCTTT; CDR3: CASRGDRGNTEAFF
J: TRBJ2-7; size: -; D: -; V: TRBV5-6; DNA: TGTGCCAGCAGCTTGGGTCAGGATGTCTACGAGCAGTACTTC; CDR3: CASSLGQDVYEQYF
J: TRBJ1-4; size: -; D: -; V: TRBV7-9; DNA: TGTGCCAGCAGCTTAGGGGGCGAGGAAAAACTGTTTTTT; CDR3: CASSLGGEEKLFF
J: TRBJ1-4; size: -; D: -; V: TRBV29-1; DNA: TGCAGCGTTGAAGATCTCGGGGTTGCCGGTGAAAAACTGTTTTTT; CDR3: CSVEDLGVAGEKLFF
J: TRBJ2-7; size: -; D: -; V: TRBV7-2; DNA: TGTGCCAGCAGCGACACGGGGGTAGTTTCCTACGAGCAGTACTTC; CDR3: CASSDTGVVSYEQYF
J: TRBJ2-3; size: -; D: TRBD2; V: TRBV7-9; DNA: TGTGCCAGCAGCAGGACTAGCGGGAGGCTCACAGATACGCAGTATTTT; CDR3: CASSRTSGRLTDTQYF
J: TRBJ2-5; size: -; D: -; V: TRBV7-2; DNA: TGTGCCAGCAGCCCAGGCCAAGAGACCCAGTACTTC; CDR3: CASSPGQETQYF
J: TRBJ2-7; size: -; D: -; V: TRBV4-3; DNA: TGCGCCAGCAGCCAAGATCTGGGTGGCGGGGTGGGGTCCTACGAGCAGTACTTC; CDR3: CASSQDLGGGVGSYEQYF
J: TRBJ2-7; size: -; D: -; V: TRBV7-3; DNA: TGTGCCAGCAGCCCTACGGACAGTTACGAGCAGTACTTC; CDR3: CASSPTDSYEQYF
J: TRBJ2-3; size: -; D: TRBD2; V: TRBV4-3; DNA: TGCGCCAGCAGCCGAACGACTAGCGGGAGCACAGATACGCAGTATTTT; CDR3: CASSRTTSGSTDTQYF